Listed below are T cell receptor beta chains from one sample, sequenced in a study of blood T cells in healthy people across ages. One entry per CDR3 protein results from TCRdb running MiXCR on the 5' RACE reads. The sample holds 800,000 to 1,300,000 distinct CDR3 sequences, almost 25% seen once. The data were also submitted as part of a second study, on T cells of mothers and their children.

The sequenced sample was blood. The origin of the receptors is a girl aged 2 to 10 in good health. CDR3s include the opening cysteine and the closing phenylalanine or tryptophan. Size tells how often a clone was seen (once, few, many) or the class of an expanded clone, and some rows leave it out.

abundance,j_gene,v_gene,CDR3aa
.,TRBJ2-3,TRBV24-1,CATSDPPFEDTQYF
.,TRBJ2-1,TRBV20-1,CSATVAGAYNEQFF
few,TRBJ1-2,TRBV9,CASGPLGYTF
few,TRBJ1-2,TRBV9,CASSGRPGANYGYTF
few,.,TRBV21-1,CASSKAHVRATYEQYF
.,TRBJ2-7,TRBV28,CASSSSRGGYEQYF
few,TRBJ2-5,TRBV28,CASSIMGPTVQETQYF
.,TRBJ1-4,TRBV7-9,CASSQPQGWAAEKLFF
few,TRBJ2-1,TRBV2,CASSGRGGTYNEQFF
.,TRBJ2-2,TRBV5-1,CASSPDLAFTGELFF
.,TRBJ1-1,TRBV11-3,CATGISRTEAFF
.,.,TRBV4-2,CASSQSPGLGVEQYF
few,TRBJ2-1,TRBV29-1,CSVGTEPSYNEQFF
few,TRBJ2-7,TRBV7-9,CASSYAGASYEQYF
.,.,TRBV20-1,CSVRTGDTQHF
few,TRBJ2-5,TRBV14,CASSQELFGGPGGSYQETQYF
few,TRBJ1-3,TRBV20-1,CSATSVGGGNTIYF
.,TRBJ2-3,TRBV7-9,CASSLVGLLSDTQYF
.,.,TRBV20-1,CSARPQGSYEQYF
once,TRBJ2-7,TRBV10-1,CATQLAAFSYEQYF
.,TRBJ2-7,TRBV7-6,CASSPPDGPYEQYF
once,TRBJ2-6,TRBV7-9,CASTWGEGIAGANVLTF
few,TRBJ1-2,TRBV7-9,CASSLGEGNYGYTF
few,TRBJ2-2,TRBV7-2,CASSQQGPNTGELFF
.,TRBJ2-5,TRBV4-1,CASSQTSGRIAETQYF
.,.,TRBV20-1,CSALPYYSDRSDEQFF